Below are 9 T cell receptor beta chains sequenced from a single sample in a study of CD8+ T cells in alopecia areata. Treatment defined: oral pan-JAK inhibitor, 5-10 mg twice daily. Sequencing relied on a cDNA template that was reverse transcribed from extracted RNA. Clones were sequenced by immunoSEQ multiplex PCR, and TCRdb holds only the in-frame ones, with some missing. The table has 150,000 or so clones, roughly 60% seen once; the top ten hold 16%. Sequenced material: CD4+ T cells sorted from blood, taken between weeks 55 and 70, from a patient treated with tofacitinib. These receptors came from a human donor with alopecia areata.

This clone has just one count. The genes are TRBV4-1 and TRBJ1-1, with 10 bases identical to TRBD1. Looked up from germline, CDR1 is MGHRA and CDR2 is YSYEKL. Trimming cost V 2 bases and J 4 bases; bases outside gene matches: 4. This CDR3 contains 15 residues. CDR3 protein: CASSQPGQGFTEAFF. CDR3 coding DNA: TGCGCCAGCAGCCAACCGGGACAGGGGTTCACTGAAGCTTTCTTT.

The chain is built from TRBV6-5 and TRBJ1-3; TRBD1 aligns across 7 bases. J gave up 4 bases and V 6 bases, and 9 bases lay outside the gene matches. Germline values: CDR1 MNHEY, CDR2 SVGAGI. This CDR3 spans 15 amino acids. The CDR3 coding sequence is TGTGCCAGCAGCAGCGACAGGGTCGGAGGAAACACCATATATTTT. Protein product: CASSSDRVGGNTIYF.

This clone was counted only a few times. The genes are TRBV25-1 and TRBJ2-3; no definite D call. This CDR3 has 10 amino acids. Trimming removed 7 bases from V and 4 bases from J, with 3 bases in between. Germline V gene sequence: CDR1 MGHDK, CDR2 SYGVNS. The CDR3 sequence: CASKSDTQYF. Written as DNA, the CDR3 is TGTGCCAGCAAGTCAGATACGCAGTATTTT.

J is TRBJ2-1 and V is TRBV29-1, with TRBD1 matching 8 bases. Trimming at V came to 6 bases and at J to 6 bases, leaving 10 bases not matched to a gene. The CDR3 totals 14 residues. The germline gives CDR1 SQVTM, CDR2 ANQGSEA. The CDR3 region has the DNA TGCAGCGTAAACAGGGGGACGACTACCAATGAGCAGTTCTTC. Translation gives CSVNRGTTTNEQFF.

The V gene is TRBV29-1, the J gene TRBJ1-2; D is ambiguous. This CDR3 has 14 amino acids. Germline CDR1 reads SQVTM; CDR2 reads ANQGSEA. Trimming pared 5 bases from V and 0 bases from J, leaving 13 bases between. The CDR3 spells CSVHSLDANYGYTF. CDR3 DNA sequence: TGCAGCGTTCATTCCTTGGATGCTAACTATGGCTACACCTTC.

J is TRBJ2-7 and V is TRBV10-3; a possible D gene is TRBD1 (6 bases). CDR1 and CDR2 (germline): ENHRY, SYGVKD. Trimming pared 11 bases from V and 5 bases from J, leaving 13 bases between. The CDR3 has 11 residues. This CDR3 is CALRTAHEQYF. In nucleotides, the CDR3 is TGTGCCCTAAGGACAGCGCACGAGCAGTACTTC.

Comment on this clone: The conserved phenylalanine or tryptophan is not found at the CDR3 terminus, so this likely reflects a read error. The limits of the CDR3 on the DNA are not certain, so only TCRdb's listed CDR3 is given. The rearrangement links TRBV27 to TRBJ1-4. Germline assignment: CDR1 MNHEY and CDR2 SMNVEV (reference sequence). The CDR3 sequence runs 9 residues, both termini included. CDR3 amino acids: CASSLMSRP.

The rearrangement uses TRBV25-1 and TRBJ2-1; 7 nucleotides match TRBD2. After removal of 1 base from V and 7 bases from J, the junction contained 16 bases not matched to a gene. CDR3 length: 18 residues. Germline V gene lookup returns CDR1 MGHDK and CDR2 SYGVNS. The CDR3 spells CASSEWGGDTRGKNEQFF. The CDR3 nucleotides are TGTGCCAGCAGTGAATGGGGAGGGGATACACGCGGAAAAAATGAGCAGTTCTTC.

This clone was seen only once. V usage is TRBV5-1 and J usage is TRBJ2-2; D may be TRBD2 (5 bases). Deletions cut 1 base from V and 6 bases from J, with 10 bases between. The CDR3 length is 14 residues. CDR1 is SGHRS and CDR2 is YFSETQ in the germline V gene. The DNA of the CDR3 is TGCGCCAGCAGCTTGATCGAGGGATCCGGGGAGCTGTTTTTT. Residues: CASSLIEGSGELFF.